This T cell receptor beta chain comes out of a study of blood T cell repertoires in COVID-19. The wider study: The analysed material was cDNA or gDNA that came from T cells, B-cell-depleted T cells, or PBMCs.

Germline lookup yields CDR1 LNHDA and CDR2 SQIVND (reference sequence). This CDR3 has 14 amino acids. V was trimmed by 2 bases and J by 6 bases, leaving 13 bases between them. Generated by immunoSEQ multiplex PCR, the TCRdb table keeps only in-frame clones and is missing some. Found here are some 200,000 clones, 65% to 85% of them singletons; the top ten hold 8.5% to 12%. This clonotype was sampled from a woman older than 75 with acute or convalescent COVID-19. This chain uses TRBV19 with TRBJ1-2; D unresolved. Sequencing used peripheral blood. The CDR3 nucleotides read TGTGCCAGTAGTATAATTCATCGGGAAAATGGCTACACCTTC. It is translated as CASSIIHRENGYTF. The full variable domain, completed using reference TRBV19 and TRBJ1-2, is DGGITQSPKYLFRKEGQNVTLSCEQNLNHDAMYWYRQDPGQGLRLIYYSQIVNDFQKGDIAEGYSVSREKKESFPLTVTSAQKNPTAFYLCASSIIHRENGYTFGSGTRLTVV.